The 18 T cell receptor beta chains listed next were all sequenced from one sample in a study of blood T cell repertoires in COVID-19. Only in-frame clones appear in the TCRdb table, and some are missing; sequencing was by immunoSEQ multiplex PCR. The sample contains approximately 200,000 clones, approximately 91% of which appear only once. The sequenced sample consisted of peripheral blood. All receptors come from a man younger than 40 with acute or convalescent COVID-19.

The chain links TRBV4-2 to TRBJ2-1, with no clear D. Germline assignment: CDR1 LGHNA and CDR2 YNFKEQ. CDR3 size: 13 residues. Trimming shortened V by 1 base and J by 5 bases, and 6 bases separated the two germline ends. The CDR3 nucleotides read TGTGCCAGCAGCCAAGGTCCGGACAATGAGCAGTTCTTC. It encodes CASSQGPDNEQFF.

The chain employs TRBV15 and TRBJ1-4; D is unclear. V lost 6 bases and J 4 bases, leaving 12 bases between the germline ends. The CDR3 extends over 14 amino acids. The germline CDR1 and CDR2 sequences are LNHNV and YYDKDF (reference sequence). Here the CDR3 DNA reads TGTGCCACCAGTTCAGAGGGCCTTAATGAAAAACTGTTTTTT. Amino acid sequence: CATSSEGLNEKLFF.

This chain uses TRBV6-1 with TRBJ1-3; D perhaps matches TRBD1 (5 bases). Germline CDR1 and CDR2: MNHNS and SASEGT. This CDR3 comprises 17 residues. Trimming stripped 2 bases from V and 2 bases from J, with 16 bases between. CDR3 residues: CASSELGRIRAGNTIYF. In DNA, the CDR3 is TGTGCCAGCAGTGAATTGGGTCGAATCAGGGCTGGAAACACCATATATTTT.

This chain joins TRBV6-5 and TRBJ2-3; D ambiguous. Germline V CDR1 and CDR2: MNHEY, SVGAGI. This CDR3 contains 13 residues. The V end lost 6 bases, the J end lost 6 bases, and 13 bases lay between the germline ends. CDR3 region: CASRKERWDTQYF. In nucleotides, the CDR3 is TGTGCCAGCAGAAAAGAACGGTGGGATACGCAGTATTTT.

V and J are TRBV12-5 and TRBJ2-2; 9 bases line up with TRBD1. The germline gives CDR1 LGHNT, CDR2 FRNRAP. V lost 5 bases, J lost 4 bases, and 8 bases stayed unmatched. The length of the CDR3 is 16 residues. CDR3 DNA: TGTGCTAGTGGTCAACCGGGACAGGGCTTCACCGGGGAGCTGTTTTTT. Its protein product is CASGQPGQGFTGELFF.

This clone has a single count. The V gene is TRBV28, the J gene TRBJ1-4; D is uncertain. Trimming took off 6 bases at V and 0 bases at J, with 14 bases between the two ends. CDR3 length: 16 residues. Germline-derived CDR1 and CDR2 are MDHEN and SYDVKM. The chain's CDR3 is CASSLAGSATNEKLFF. CDR3 bases: TGTGCCAGCAGCCTGGCCGGGAGTGCAACTAATGAAAAACTGTTTTTT.

V gene TRBV5-1 combines with J gene TRBJ2-5; 7 bases line up with TRBD1. Trimming at V came to 5 bases and at J to 5 bases, leaving 15 bases not matched to a gene. This CDR3 has 16 amino acids. Germline V CDR1 and CDR2: SGHRS, YFSETQ. CDR3 loop: CASRYRGRDLWETQYF. In DNA, the CDR3 is TGCGCCAGCAGATATAGGGGGCGAGACCTATGGGAGACCCAGTACTTC.

V is TRBV6-5 and J is TRBJ1-6; tentatively, D is TRBD1 (6 bases). The CDR3 is made up of 14 amino acids. Trimming left V 5 bases short and J 9 bases short, with 14 bases between. Germline CDR1 and CDR2: MNHEY and SVGAGI. The DNA for the CDR3 is TGTGCCAGCAGTCCCAGGAAGGGGGTTTCACCCCTCCACTTT. Its protein is CASSPRKGVSPLHF.

This clone came up once. V usage is TRBV7-3 and J usage is TRBJ2-1; 11 bases are shared with TRBD2. This CDR3 has 18 amino acids. V gave up 5 bases and J gave up 2 bases; unmatched junction bases: 11. Germline V lookup: CDR1 SGHTA, CDR2 FQGTGA. CDR3 sequence (DNA): TGTGCCAGCAGCCCTTGGGGGGGGACTAGCGGAACCTACAATGAGCAGTTCTTC. Translating gives CASSPWGGTSGTYNEQFF.

The table lists this clone with a few counts. The chain combines TRBV27 with TRBJ1-2, with D uncertain. CDR1 and CDR2 (germline): MNHEY, SMNVEV (reference sequence). This CDR3 is built from 15 residues. Trimming pared 1 base from V and 2 bases from J, leaving 11 bases between. The CDR3 nucleotides read TGTGCCAGCAGTTTATACCGGGGTTGGAACTATGGCTACACCTTC. Encoded protein: CASSLYRGWNYGYTF.

The V gene is TRBV7-9, the J gene TRBJ1-6, with D perhaps matching TRBD1 (6 bases). The germline V and J ends were trimmed by 5 bases and 9 bases, with 11 bases remaining between them. The CDR3 runs to 13 residues. Per the germline V gene, CDR1 is SEHNR and CDR2 is FQNEAQ (reference sequence). The CDR3 DNA follows: TGTGCCAGCAGCCGACAGGAAATTTCACCCCTCCACTTT. Residues: CASSRQEISPLHF.

V gene TRBV28 combines with J gene TRBJ1-2; TRBD1 might be the D (6 bases). V lost 5 bases, J lost 4 bases, and 17 bases lay in between. This CDR3 has 15 amino acids. CDR1 is MDHEN and CDR2 is SYDVKM in the germline V gene. CDR3 sequence reads: CASSLPLTGSYGYTF. The CDR3, as DNA: TGTGCCAGCAGTCTTCCCCTTACAGGGAGCTATGGCTACACCTTC.

This clone was found a few times. This sequence joins TRBV11-2 and TRBJ2-7, with 9 bases identical to TRBD2. Trimming at V came to 4 bases and at J to 6 bases, leaving 7 bases not matched to a gene. Germline V gene sequence: CDR1 SGHAT, CDR2 FQNNGV. The CDR3 sequence is 14 residues long. This CDR3 is CASSSLAGAGEQYF. DNA of the CDR3: TGTGCCAGCAGCTCCTTAGCGGGGGCGGGCGAGCAGTACTTC.

V is TRBV9 and J is TRBJ2-6, with D hard to call. Germline lookup yields CDR1 SGDLS and CDR2 YYNGEE. The V and J ends lost 3 bases and 0 bases respectively, with 10 bases between them. The length of the CDR3 is 16 residues. CDR3 coding DNA: TGTGCCAGCAGCGAACCTTCGGGCTCTGGGGCCAACGTCCTGACTTTC. Encoded protein: CASSEPSGSGANVLTF.

The chain employs TRBV28 and TRBJ2-4, with D possibly being TRBD2 (5 bases). This CDR3 has 15 residues. Germline V CDR1 and CDR2: MDHEN, SYDVKM. With 3 bases removed from V and 0 bases from J, the gap between germline ends came to 9 bases. In DNA form, the CDR3 reads TGTGCCAGCAGTTTTCGGGGTTTAGCCAAAAACATTCAGTACTTC. Its translation: CASSFRGLAKNIQYF. Full variable domain (remainder filled in from reference TRBV28 and TRBJ2-4): DVKVTQSSRYLVKRTGEKVFLECVQDMDHENMFWYRQDPGLGLRLIYFSYDVKMKEKGDIPEGYSVSREKKERFSLILESASTNQTSMYLCASSFRGLAKNIQYFGAGTRLSVL.

The chain is built from TRBV28 and TRBJ2-5, with D unclear. Trimming stripped 2 bases from V and 1 base from J, with 8 bases between. Per germline, CDR1 MDHEN and CDR2 SYDVKM. The CDR3 runs to 14 residues. For the CDR3, the DNA is TGTGCCAGCAGTTTAATATCCAGCCAAGAGACCCAGTACTTC. Protein sequence: CASSLISSQETQYF.

This chain's CDR3 is CASSYGTSYNEQFF. The DNA of the CDR3 is TGTGCCAGCAGTTACGGGACTAGCTACAATGAGCAGTTCTTC. The chain couples TRBV6-6 to TRBJ2-1; TRBD2 matches 8 bases. The CDR3 consists of 14 residues. V dropped 2 bases and J dropped 3; count of bases not matched to a gene: 0. The germline gives CDR1 MNHNY, CDR2 SVGAGI (reference sequence).

The chain employs TRBV10-3 and TRBJ2-3; 14 bases map to TRBD2. CDR3 length: 18 residues. Losses at the gene ends were 7 bases for V and 2 bases for J; bases not matched to a gene: 11. Per the germline V gene, CDR1 is ENHRY and CDR2 is SYGVKD. CDR3 coding DNA: TGTGCCATCACCAGGACTAGCGGGGGGCCTGCCGACACAGATACGCAGTATTTT. It is translated as CAITRTSGGPADTDTQYF.